Each of the 25 T cell receptor beta chains below was sequenced from the same sample in a study of blood T cell repertoires in COVID-19. Assay: immunoSEQ multiplex PCR; the TCRdb copy retains only in-frame clones and omits some. This table holds some 190,000 clones, around 84% found once. The sequencing sample was made of PBMCs or T cells enriched from blood (not recorded which). The receptors originated from a woman aged 25 to 45 who had recovered from COVID-19.

As DNA, the CDR3 is TGTGCCACCAGCAGAGAGGTTTATCGAGATAGCAATCAGCCCCAGCATTTT. Translating it yields CATSREVYRDSNQPQHF. The chain has TRBV15 and TRBJ1-5; D uncertain. The V gene lost 0 bases and the J gene lost 0 bases, with 12 bases spanning the gap. The CDR3 is 17 amino acids. Germline V gene lookup returns CDR1 LNHNV and CDR2 YYDKDF (reference sequence).

This clone was found once. V and J are TRBV6-5 and TRBJ1-3; D perhaps matches TRBD1 (5 bases). The CDR3 covers 15 residues. Per germline, CDR1 MNHEY and CDR2 SVGAGI. The germline V and J ends were trimmed by 6 bases and 0 bases, with 12 bases remaining between them. The CDR3 sequence: CASRADSSSGNTIYF. The CDR3 DNA reads as TGTGCCAGCAGAGCAGACAGCAGCTCTGGAAACACCATATATTTT.

This clone occurred once. This rearrangement joins TRBV15 to TRBJ2-7; 7 nucleotides align to TRBD2. Germline V CDR1 and CDR2: LNHNV, YYDKDF (reference sequence). Losses at the gene ends were 0 bases for V and 5 bases for J; bases not matched to a gene: 7. The CDR3 is 15 residues long. This chain's CDR3 is CATSRDRGRVHEQYF. CDR3 nucleotide sequence: TGTGCCACCAGCAGAGATCGTGGGAGGGTCCACGAGCAGTACTTC.

The CDR3 is CASSRPDRGNEKLFF. In DNA form, the CDR3 reads TGTGCCAGCAGCCGACCGGACAGGGGGAACGAAAAACTGTTTTTT. The rearrangement links TRBV2 to TRBJ1-4; 10 nucleotides match TRBD1. V lost 6 bases to trimming and J lost 8 bases; unmatched junction nucleotides: 9. The CDR3 length is 15 residues. Germline loops: CDR1 SNHLY, CDR2 FYNNEI.

CDR3 DNA sequence: TGTGCCAGCAGCCTAGCCCGGGGGACTAGCGGGGGCGGGGAGACCCAGTACTTC. Protein sequence: CASSLARGTSGGGETQYF. The chain links TRBV5-5 to TRBJ2-5; TRBD2 agrees at 14 bases. V shed 4 bases, J shed 5 bases, and the junction held 13 bases outside the gene matches. This CDR3 spans 18 amino acids. Germline V gene data show CDR1 as SGHKS and CDR2 as YYEKEE (reference sequence).

The chain links TRBV10-3 to TRBJ2-3; TRBD2 agrees at 7 bases. V trimming: 5 bases; J trimming: 5 bases; junction bases outside the gene matches: 4. CDR1 ENHRY and CDR2 SYGVKD come from the germline V gene. This CDR3 spans 13 amino acids. CDR3 loop: CAISQREKDTQYF. The CDR3 DNA sequence: TGTGCCATCAGTCAGCGGGAAAAAGATACGCAGTATTTT.

The gene calls are TRBV19 and TRBJ2-7, with TRBD2 as a possible D gene (7 bases). The CDR3 runs 14 residues. The V gene lost 8 bases and the J gene lost 7 bases, with 21 bases spanning the gap. Per the germline V gene, CDR1 is LNHDA and CDR2 is SQIVND (reference sequence). This CDR3 is CASQPRGGLVEQYV. The CDR3 coding sequence is TGTGCCAGTCAACCTCGCGGGGGCCTAGTAGAGCAGTACGTC.

The chain recombines TRBV3-1 (or the pseudogene TRBV3-2) with TRBJ2-3; D might be TRBD1 (6 bases). CDR1 is LGHDT, CDR2 YNNKEL, per germline (reference sequence). Trimming shortened V by 3 bases and J by 0 bases, and 10 bases separated the two germline ends. This CDR3 is built from 15 residues. The CDR3 here is CASSHRDISTDTQYF. In nucleotides, the CDR3 is TGTGCCAGCAGCCACCGGGACATTAGCACAGATACGCAGTATTTT.

The chain joins TRBV4-1 to TRBJ2-4, with 7 bases lining up with TRBD2. The CDR3 has 14 residues. Germline values: CDR1 MGHRA, CDR2 YSYEKL. V lost 1 base, J lost 7 bases, and 4 bases stayed unmatched. The CDR3 sequence is CASSQAGGGNIQYF. The CDR3 nucleotides are TGCGCCAGCAGCCAAGCGGGGGGAGGGAACATTCAGTACTTC.

The genes are TRBV10-1 and TRBJ1-1; TRBD1 matches at 7 bases. This CDR3 has 13 amino acids. Looked up from germline, CDR1 is WNHNN and CDR2 is SYGVQD (reference sequence). V trimming: 6 bases; J trimming: 5 bases; junction bases outside the gene matches: 6. The CDR3, as DNA: TGCGCCAGCAGGGGACAGATGGGGACTGAAGCTTTCTTT. This sequence encodes CASRGQMGTEAFF.

The chain uses TRBV19 and TRBJ2-2, with a possible D match to TRBD1 (8 bases). CDR1 and CDR2 (germline): LNHDA, SQIVND (reference sequence). Trimming took 5 bases from V and 4 from J, leaving 14 bases between them. The CDR3 spans 15 residues. This CDR3 is CASSGRDRPTGELFF. CDR3 coding DNA: TGTGCCAGTAGTGGGAGGGACAGGCCCACCGGGGAGCTGTTTTTT.

This clone was seen a handful of times. The chain uses TRBV3-1 (or the pseudogene TRBV3-2) and TRBJ2-1; D might be TRBD2 (5 bases). Germline-derived CDR1 and CDR2 are LGHDT and YNNKEL (reference sequence). The V end was cut by 2 bases, the J end by 4 bases, with 12 bases between. This CDR3 is built from 15 residues. The CDR3 is CASSQPGKLYNEQFF. CDR3 DNA: TGTGCCAGCAGCCAACCCGGGAAGCTATACAATGAGCAGTTCTTC.

This clone was seen many times. This chain uses TRBV5-1 with TRBJ2-5; TRBD2 aligns across 10 bases. The CDR3 contains 15 residues. Trimming removed 0 bases from V and 5 bases from J; junction bases left unmatched: 4. CDR1 and CDR2 (germline): SGHRS, YFSETQ. CDR3 DNA: TGCGCCAGCAGCTTGGACCAGCGGGGGGGCGAGACCCAGTACTTC. Its translation is CASSLDQRGGETQYF.

The V call is TRBV10-3, the J call TRBJ1-1, with D uncertain. Deletions cut 2 bases from V and 1 base from J, with 11 bases between. The CDR3 totals 15 residues. Germline assignment: CDR1 ENHRY and CDR2 SYGVKD. For the CDR3, the DNA is TGTGCCATCAGTGAGGCAGGAAGTCCGAACACTGAAGCTTTCTTT. This encodes CAISEAGSPNTEAFF.

The rearrangement links TRBV28 to TRBJ1-1, with 9 bases aligning to TRBD1. Germline V gene data show CDR1 as MDHEN and CDR2 as SYDVKM. The CDR3 contains 14 residues. V shed 6 bases and J 4 bases; nucleotides not matched to a gene: 6. The CDR3 DNA follows: TGTGCCAGCAGATCGATGACAGGGGGCACTGAAGCTTTCTTT. Protein product: CASRSMTGGTEAFF. The variable domain in full, with the rest retrieved from reference TRBV28 and TRBJ1-1, is DVKVTQSSRYLVKRTGEKVFLECVQDMDHENMFWYRQDPGLGLRLIYFSYDVKMKEKGDIPEGYSVSREKKERFSLILESASTNQTSMYLCASRSMTGGTEAFFGQGTRLTVV.

Details on this clone: The junction departs from the called germline gene at one end, perhaps through a read error. The chain has TRBV7-2 and TRBJ2-7; the match to TRBD1 covers 9 bases. CDR3 length: 13 amino acids. Germline assignment: CDR1 SGHTA and CDR2 FQGNSA. The CDR3 nucleotides read TGTGCCAGCAGCTTAGAGGGAGGGAGACAGGGGGAATTC. It specifies CASSLEGGRQGEF.

The chain joins TRBV6-4 to TRBJ1-1, with a weak D call TRBD1 (5 bases). V lost 5 bases to trimming and J lost 1 base, with 8 bases between them. Germline values: CDR1 MRHNA, CDR2 SNTAGT. The CDR3 covers 13 residues. The CDR3 region is CASSFDRNTEAFF. The CDR3 nucleotides read TGTGCCAGCAGTTTCGACAGGAACACTGAAGCTTTCTTT.

The sample holds a few counts of this clone. This CDR3 is CASSPGTGGIGYTF. Written as DNA, the CDR3 is TGTGCCAGCAGTCCCGGGACGGGGGGGATCGGCTACACCTTC. The V call is TRBV28, the J call TRBJ1-2; D perhaps matches TRBD1 (5 bases). CDR1 and CDR2 from the germline V gene are MDHEN and SYDVKM. V was clipped by 5 bases and J by 8 bases, with 18 bases between them. CDR3 length equals 14 residues.

V is TRBV5-4 and J is TRBJ2-7, with D unresolved. Germline values: CDR1 SGHNT, CDR2 YYREEE (reference sequence). Trimming took 3 bases from V and 6 from J, leaving 16 bases between them. This CDR3 is 14 amino acids long. The CDR3 sequence: CASSSLRTAREQYV. The CDR3 coding sequence is TGTGCCAGCAGCTCCCTTCGTACAGCCCGCGAGCAGTACGTC.

The genes are TRBV25-1 and TRBJ2-1; 7 nucleotides align to TRBD1. CDR1 MGHDK and CDR2 SYGVNS come from the germline V gene. The CDR3 is 14 amino acids. The V and J ends lost 6 bases and 7 bases, in that order; junction bases with no gene match: 9. The CDR3 coding sequence is TGTGCCAGCAGAGACAGGGACGTTACTAATGAGCAGTTCTTC. This gives the protein CASRDRDVTNEQFF.

The J gene is TRBJ2-1, the V gene TRBV9, with no clear D. The CDR3 spans 15 residues. Trimming shortened V by 0 bases and J by 0 bases, and 7 bases separated the two germline ends. Germline V CDR1 and CDR2: SGDLS, YYNGEE. The CDR3 sequence: CASSVVSSSYNEQFF. The CDR3 DNA sequence: TGTGCCAGCAGCGTAGTATCCTCCTCCTACAATGAGCAGTTCTTC.

This clone showed up just a few times. The chain links TRBV7-2 to TRBJ1-1, with D maybe TRBD1 (5 bases). Germline V gene lookup returns CDR1 SGHTA and CDR2 FQGNSA. The V and J ends lost 1 base and 3 bases respectively, with 12 bases between them. The CDR3 sequence is 15 residues long. The CDR3, as DNA: TGTGCCAGCAGCTTAGTGTGGGGGGTTGACACTGAAGCTTTCTTT. It encodes CASSLVWGVDTEAFF. The full variable domain, completed using reference TRBV7-2 and TRBJ1-1, is GAGVSQSPSNKVTEKGKDVELRCDPISGHTALYWYRQSLGQGLEFLIYFQGNSAPDKSGLPSDRFSAERTGGSVSTLTIQRTQQEDSAVYLCASSLVWGVDTEAFFGQGTRLTVV.

The J gene is TRBJ1-2, the V gene TRBV6-5; no clear D. The germline V and J ends were trimmed by 6 bases and 0 bases, with 14 bases remaining between them. CDR3 length: 15 residues. The V gene's germline CDR1 is MNHEY and CDR2 SVGAGI. The CDR3 reads CASRPLGVPNYGYTF. DNA for the CDR3: TGTGCCAGCAGACCCCTCGGGGTCCCTAACTATGGCTACACCTTC.

V and J are TRBV27 and TRBJ2-1, with 7 positions matching TRBD2. The CDR3 consists of 15 residues. Germline assignment: CDR1 MNHEY and CDR2 SMNVEV (reference sequence). V lost 6 bases to trimming and J lost 9 bases; unmatched junction nucleotides: 14. The CDR3 sequence: CASRPGFKGGSEQFF. In nucleotides, the CDR3 is TGTGCCAGCAGACCGGGCTTTAAGGGAGGGAGTGAGCAGTTCTTC.

The chain links TRBV5-5 to TRBJ2-7; tentative D call: TRBD1 (5 bases). The germline gives CDR1 SGHKS, CDR2 YYEKEE (reference sequence). The CDR3 loop spans 16 amino acids. V dropped 3 bases and J dropped 0 bases, with 16 bases sitting between them. CDR3 residues: CASSSSFAGFSYEQYV. Here the CDR3 DNA reads TGTGCCAGCAGCTCCTCTTTTGCAGGGTTCTCCTACGAGCAGTACGTC.